A single TCR beta chain is shown here with its context. This record comes from a study of beta chain features in type 1 diabetes. Sequenced material consisted of expressed TCRB transcripts (all of the isolated RNA was reverse transcribed). Sequencing was performed with immunoSEQ multiplex PCR; in TCRdb, only in-frame clones are kept and a portion is missing. The table includes about 140,000 clones, approximately 10% detected once. CDR1 SGHAT and CDR2 FQNNGV come from the germline V gene. The CDR3 consists of 15 residues. After removal of 1 base from V and 4 bases from J, the junction contained 6 bases not matched to a gene.

This receptor was taken from a woman aged 40 to 50 in good health. The sample taken for sequencing was central memory CD4+ T cells from blood. The V gene is TRBV11-2, the J gene TRBJ1-2; 7 positions match TRBD1. Written as DNA, the CDR3 is TGTGCCAGCAGCTTAGTAGCAGGGGGGTTCTATGGCTACACCTTC. Protein sequence: CASSLVAGGFYGYTF.